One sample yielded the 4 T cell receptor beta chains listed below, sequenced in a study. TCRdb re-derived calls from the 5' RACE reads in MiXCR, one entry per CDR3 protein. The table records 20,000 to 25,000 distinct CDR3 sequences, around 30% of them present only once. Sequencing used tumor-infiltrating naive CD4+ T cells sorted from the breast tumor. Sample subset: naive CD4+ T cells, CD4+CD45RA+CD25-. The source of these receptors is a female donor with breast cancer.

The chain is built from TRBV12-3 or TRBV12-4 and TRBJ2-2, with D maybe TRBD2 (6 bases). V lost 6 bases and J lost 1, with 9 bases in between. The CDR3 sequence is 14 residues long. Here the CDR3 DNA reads TGTGCCAGCAGCTGGGGGGAGAACACCGGGGAGCTGTTTTTT. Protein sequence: CASSWGENTGELFF.

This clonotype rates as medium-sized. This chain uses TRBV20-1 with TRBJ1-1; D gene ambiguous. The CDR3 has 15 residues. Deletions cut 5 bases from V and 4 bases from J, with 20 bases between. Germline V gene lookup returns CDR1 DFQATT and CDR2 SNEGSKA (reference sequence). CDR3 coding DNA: TGCAGTGCTCCACAAAACCGTCCTGCGGGCACTGAAGCTTTCTTT. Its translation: CSAPQNRPAGTEAFF.

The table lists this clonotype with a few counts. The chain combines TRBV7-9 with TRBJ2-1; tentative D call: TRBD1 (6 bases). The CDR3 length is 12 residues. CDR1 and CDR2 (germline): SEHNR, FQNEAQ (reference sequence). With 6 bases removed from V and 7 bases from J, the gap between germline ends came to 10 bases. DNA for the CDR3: TGTGCCAGCAGTCCGGACAGAAATGAGCAGTTCTTC. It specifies CASSPDRNEQFF.

CDR3 nucleotides: TGTGCCAGCAGCCCAAAGACGGGTGGCGGCTACACCTTC. Its protein is CASSPKTGGGYTF. The chain combines TRBV7-3 with TRBJ1-2; D is ambiguous. The germline V gene has CDR1 SGHTA and CDR2 FQGTGA. The CDR3 totals 13 residues. Trimming pared 5 bases from V and 8 bases from J, leaving 15 bases between.